Shown below are 5 T cell receptor beta chains from a single sample sequenced in a study of early stage breast cancer tumors. Method: immunoSEQ multiplex PCR; TCRdb's copy keeps in-frame clones and lacks some. The sample contains tens of thousands of clones, 65% to 80% of which appear only once. The sequenced sample consisted of blood. The receptors here all came from a person aged 30-39 years with breast cancer.

The chain combines TRBV5-4 with TRBJ2-4; possibly TRBD1 for D (6 bases). V lost 3 bases, J lost 1 base, and 14 bases lay in between. The CDR3 length is 16 residues. Germline-derived CDR1 and CDR2 are SGHNT and YYREEE (reference sequence). CDR3 residues: CASSSATGRAKNIQYF. Here the CDR3 DNA reads TGTGCCAGCAGCTCGGCGACAGGACGGGCCAAAAACATTCAGTACTTC.

The chain joins TRBV18 to TRBJ2-2; possible D gene TRBD2, 5 bases. Per the germline V gene, CDR1 is KGHSH and CDR2 is LQKENI. V was shortened by 4 bases and J by 3 bases, with 15 bases between the two germline ends. This CDR3 has 16 amino acids. The CDR3, as DNA: TGTGCCAGCTCACGGGTCGCGGGCTTGGACACCGGGGAGCTGTTTTTT. Protein sequence: CASSRVAGLDTGELFF.

The J gene is TRBJ2-1, the V gene TRBV4-1, with D unresolved. Trimming shortened V by 5 bases and J by 6 bases, and 8 bases separated the two germline ends. This CDR3 comprises 12 residues. Germline CDR1 MGHRA, CDR2 YSYEKL. The DNA of the CDR3 is TGCGCCAGCAGCGCCCGTATCAATGAGCAGTTCTTC. Its protein is CASSARINEQFF.

The rearrangement links TRBV18 to TRBJ2-1, with 12 bases aligning to TRBD1. The CDR3 has 20 residues. Germline V gene data show CDR1 as KGHSH and CDR2 as LQKENI. J was trimmed by 4 bases and V by 0 bases; bases with no gene match: 13. CDR3 region: CASSPPWGTGGPAAYNEQFF. In nucleotides, the CDR3 is TGTGCCAGCTCACCACCTTGGGGGACAGGGGGCCCCGCCGCGTACAATGAGCAGTTCTTC.

The sample holds one count of this clone. This chain links TRBV7-8 with TRBJ2-2; 8 bases align to TRBD1. The V and J ends lost 3 bases and 5 bases, in that order; junction bases with no gene match: 2. Looked up from germline, CDR1 is SGHVS and CDR2 is FQNEAQ. CDR3 length equals 14 residues. The CDR3 sequence is CASSLQGATGELFF. The CDR3, as DNA: TGTGCCAGCAGCTTGCAGGGGGCAACCGGGGAGCTGTTTTTT.